Detailed here is one T cell receptor (beta chain). The clone's antigen remains unknown. Within one base of it there is no much larger clone, and no base qualities were kept. This specimen comes from a study of CD4 T cell repertoires and nickel (TCRdb year 2020). Receptor amplification or capture employed RT-PCR. The listed sequencing device is Illumina MiSeq. The raw public data were reprocessed by TCRdb itself: fastp quality trimming at Q25, MiXCR clonotype calling, in-frame beta chains only. When rows share a CDR3 protein, they turn into one entry using the most common DNA and genes. Here the sample has 400 to 650 distinct CDR3 sequences; 49% occur a single time. The ten biggest clones cover 17% of the sample. The V end loses 3 bases and the J end loses 5 bases, and a stretch of 10 bases separates them. The CDR3, cysteine through phenylalanine, is 12 amino acids long. Only the CDR3 DNA stays, 36 bases, in frame from base 1. In the germline V gene, CDR1 corresponds to SQVTM and CDR2 to ANQGSEA.

The material sequenced was CD4+ T cells from blood, not recorded whether cultured. This TCR derives from a human donor in a nickel allergy study, with or without nickel allergy (not recorded which). It is not recorded whether this sample comes from one donor or several. The chain employs TRBV29-1 and TRBJ1-1; tentative D gene TRBD1, with 6 bases matching. The sequenced DNA: TGCAGCGTTGATCAGGGGATGACTGAAGCTTTCTTT. Its translation is CSVDQGMTEAFF.